This entry lists 11 T cell receptor beta chains sequenced from one sample in a study of identical twins. In TCRdb, the 5' RACE reads were re-called with MiXCR into one record per CDR3 protein. The sample holds about 720,000 distinct CDR3 sequences, under 9% seen once. The sample also formed part of further work on yellow fever vaccine responses in identical twins.

The sequenced material came from PBMCs. These TCRs come from a woman aged 18-29 years in good health.

The table lists this clonotype with a few counts. The chain combines TRBV5-1 with TRBJ1-6, with D possibly TRBD1 on 6 matching bases. From germline, CDR1 is SGHRS and CDR2 YFSETQ. The CDR3 covers 16 residues. V dropped 3 bases and J dropped 6 bases, with 16 bases sitting between them. CDR3 nucleotides: TGCGCCAGCAGCTCGCCAACAGGGTATGGTAATTCACCCCTCCACTTT. This sequence encodes CASSSPTGYGNSPLHF.

There are many counts of this clonotype. The V call is TRBV27, the J call TRBJ2-7, with D maybe TRBD2 (5 bases). V was pared by 4 bases and J by 2 bases, with 15 bases between. CDR1 and CDR2 (germline): MNHEY, SMNVEV (reference sequence). CDR3 length: 15 amino acids. The CDR3 region is CASSSWELAPYEQYF. The DNA of the CDR3 is TGTGCCAGCAGTTCTTGGGAGTTAGCCCCCTACGAGCAGTACTTC.

The V call is TRBV28, the J call TRBJ1-6, with unresolved D. This CDR3 comprises 11 residues. Trimming left V 8 bases short and J 16 bases short, with 15 bases between. Germline V gene sequence: CDR1 MDHEN, CDR2 SYDVKM. In DNA form, the CDR3 reads TGTGCCAGCGGAAAAAGTAAAAGTCTCCACTTT. Protein sequence: CASGKSKSLHF.

V is TRBV6-1 and J is TRBJ2-3; 9 positions match TRBD2. The CDR3 has 16 amino acids. The V segment lost 4 bases and the J segment 3 bases; nucleotides outside the gene matches: 8. Germline V gene sequence: CDR1 MNHNS, CDR2 SASEGT. In nucleotides, the CDR3 is TGTGCCAGCAGTGCTAGTAGCGGGGGTGTTACAGATACGCAGTATTTT. This translates into CASSASSGGVTDTQYF.

The chain joins TRBV3-1 to TRBJ1-2; D is ambiguous. V dropped 2 bases and J dropped 4 bases, with 8 bases sitting between them. This CDR3 contains 13 residues. The germline gives CDR1 LGHDT, CDR2 YNNKEL (reference sequence). CDR3 protein: CASSQSDPYGYTF. CDR3 nucleotides: TGTGCCAGCAGCCAATCAGACCCCTATGGCTACACCTTC.

V usage is TRBV27 and J usage is TRBJ2-1, with a weak D call TRBD1 (5 bases). V lost 8 bases and J 6 bases, leaving 17 bases between the germline ends. Germline V gene lookup returns CDR1 MNHEY and CDR2 SMNVEV (reference sequence). There are 14 residues in the CDR3. DNA for the CDR3: TGTGCCAGCTCCTGGGATACAGGCACCAATGAGCAGTTCTTC. Translated: CASSWDTGTNEQFF.

The V call is TRBV27, the J call TRBJ2-3; no clear D gene. The length of the CDR3 is 14 residues. CDR1 and CDR2 from the germline V gene are MNHEY and SMNVEV (reference sequence). Deletions cut 3 bases from V and 4 bases from J, with 11 bases between. The chain's CDR3 is CASSFFPGADTQYF. The CDR3 DNA is TGTGCCAGCAGTTTTTTCCCCGGCGCAGATACGCAGTATTTT.

This clonotype occurred a few times. The rearrangement uses TRBV5-1 and TRBJ1-4; TRBD1 agrees at 7 bases. V dropped 2 bases and J dropped 5; count of bases not matched to a gene: 3. Per the germline V gene, CDR1 is SGHRS and CDR2 is YFSETQ. This CDR3 is built from 14 residues. CDR3 sequence: CASSLTGENEKLFF. CDR3 DNA: TGCGCCAGCAGCTTAACAGGGGAGAATGAAAAACTGTTTTTT.

This clonotype was seen more than once but under ten times. This sequence joins TRBV5-1 and TRBJ2-6; 9 bases match TRBD1. The germline gives CDR1 SGHRS, CDR2 YFSETQ. The J segment lost 4 bases and the V segment lost 6 bases, leaving 8 bases of the junction unmatched. The CDR3 is made up of 16 amino acids. The CDR3 DNA follows: TGCGCCAGCACCGAAACAGGGGGCGTAGGGGCCAACGTCCTGACTTTC. Translated, it gives CASTETGGVGANVLTF.

This clonotype was observed a handful of times. The chain has TRBV28 and TRBJ2-1, with TRBD1 as a possible D gene (6 bases). Germline values: CDR1 MDHEN, CDR2 SYDVKM. The CDR3 extends over 15 amino acids. Trimming took 6 bases from V and 7 from J, leaving 19 bases between them. Here the CDR3 DNA reads TGTGCCAGCAGAGCCCCCGGGACAACTGTGAATGAGCAGTTCTTC. Translating gives CASRAPGTTVNEQFF.

CDR3 protein: CSARDIRAGGTGELFF. The CDR3 DNA follows: TGCAGTGCTAGAGATATCCGAGCGGGGGGGACCGGGGAGCTGTTTTTT. J is TRBJ2-2 and V is TRBV20-1; 10 bases are shared with TRBD2. Germline V lookup: CDR1 DFQATT, CDR2 SNEGSKA (reference sequence). There are 16 residues in the CDR3. Trimming removed 0 bases from V and 5 bases from J; junction bases left unmatched: 6.